These 20 T cell receptor beta chains came from one sample sequenced in a study of blood T cell repertoires in COVID-19. The assay was immunoSEQ multiplex PCR, and TCRdb's table has in-frame clones only and misses some. Of 450,000 to 600,000 clones detected, 87% appear once; the ten largest clones hold 0.7%. Material for sequencing was PBMCs or T cells enriched from blood (not recorded which). The receptors shown here come from a woman aged 18-29 years who had recovered from COVID-19.

Only one count was recorded for this clone. The chain recombines TRBV19 with TRBJ2-1; tentative D call: TRBD2 (5 bases). The CDR3 sequence is 13 residues long. V gave up 5 bases and J gave up 9 bases, with 14 bases separating them. CDR1 is LNHDA and CDR2 is SQIVND in the germline V gene (reference sequence). DNA for the CDR3: TGTGCCAGTAGTCTGGCCCCTGGAGGTGAGCAGTTCTTC. Translated, it gives CASSLAPGGEQFF.

The chain employs TRBV28 and TRBJ1-1, with 9 bases matching TRBD1. Germline loops: CDR1 MDHEN, CDR2 SYDVKM. The CDR3 totals 14 residues. V was clipped by 4 bases and J by 5 bases; unmatched bases: 5. This chain's CDR3 is CASSSTGGLTEAFF. Here the CDR3 DNA reads TGTGCCAGCAGTTCGACAGGGGGGCTTACTGAAGCTTTCTTT.

Turning to this clone: Given the absence of the conserved phenylalanine or tryptophan at the CDR3 end, a read error is likely. J is TRBJ1-2 and V is TRBV7-9; possibly TRBD1 for D (6 bases). Germline V CDR1 and CDR2: SEHNR, FQNEAQ (reference sequence). The CDR3 totals 14 residues. V was pared by 4 bases and J by 1 base, with 10 bases between. The CDR3 nucleotides read TGTGCCAGCAGCTCAGACAGGATTAACTATGGCTACACCCTC. Translation: CASSSDRINYGYTL.

The chain carries TRBV5-6 and TRBJ1-2, with D tentatively TRBD1 (5 bases). Germline CDR1 is SGHDT and CDR2 is YYEEEE. The CDR3 totals 15 residues. The germline V and J ends were trimmed by 4 bases and 3 bases, with 16 bases remaining between them. The CDR3 DNA follows: TGTGCCAGCAGCCGGGGCGGGGAGAAGGACTATGGCTACACCTTC. It encodes CASSRGGEKDYGYTF.

The chain recombines TRBV7-2 with TRBJ2-3; 8 positions agree with TRBD1. In germline, CDR1 is SGHTA, CDR2 FQGNSA. The V and J ends lost 5 bases and 1 base, in that order; junction bases with no gene match: 2. This CDR3 region has 14 residues. CDR3 amino acids: CASSTGGGTDTQYF. For the CDR3, the DNA is TGTGCCAGCAGCACAGGGGGAGGCACAGATACGCAGTATTTT.

V and J are TRBV7-9 and TRBJ1-4, with 7 bases lining up with TRBD1. Per germline, CDR1 SEHNR and CDR2 FQNEAQ (reference sequence). V lost 1 base and J lost 10; bases outside the gene matches: 3. The CDR3 contains 13 residues. The CDR3 loop reads CASSLGDSRKLFF. The CDR3 nucleotides are TGTGCCAGCAGCTTAGGGGACAGTAGAAAACTGTTTTTT.

The V and J genes are TRBV18 and TRBJ1-2; D perhaps matches TRBD1 (6 bases). The CDR3 extends over 16 amino acids. The germline V gene has CDR1 KGHSH and CDR2 LQKENI. Trimming left V 2 bases short and J 2 bases short, with 15 bases between. The chain's CDR3 is CASSPMAAGVNYGYTF. The CDR3 coding sequence is TGTGCCAGCTCACCAATGGCGGCAGGGGTAAACTATGGCTACACCTTC.

This chain connects TRBV10-3 to TRBJ2-5; TRBD1 matches at 9 bases. Germline CDR1 and CDR2: ENHRY and SYGVKD. Trimming at V came to 5 bases and at J to 2 bases, leaving 3 bases not matched to a gene. The CDR3 totals 14 residues. The CDR3 coding sequence is TGTGCCATCAGTTTGGACAGGGGTCAAGAGACCCAGTACTTC. Its translation: CAISLDRGQETQYF.

The V call is TRBV5-4, the J call TRBJ1-2; D is undetermined. The germline V gene has CDR1 SGHNT and CDR2 YYREEE (reference sequence). V lost 0 bases and J lost 8, with 17 bases in between. CDR3 length: 15 residues. CDR3 in DNA: TGTGCCAGCAGCTTGGGAGTGGCGCCCCTCGGGGGCTACACCTTC. Translation: CASSLGVAPLGGYTF.

The chain carries TRBV5-4 and TRBJ1-1, with D perhaps TRBD1 (6 bases). This CDR3 contains 13 residues. Per the germline V gene, CDR1 is SGHNT and CDR2 is YYREEE (reference sequence). With 1 base removed from V and 6 bases from J, the gap between germline ends came to 10 bases. The CDR3 here is CASSLPGEPEAFF. DNA for the CDR3: TGTGCCAGCAGCTTGCCAGGGGAGCCTGAAGCTTTCTTT.

The chain is built from TRBV7-8 and TRBJ2-5; 7 bases are shared with TRBD1. The V segment lost 7 bases and the J segment 5 bases; nucleotides outside the gene matches: 13. This CDR3 is built from 15 residues. Germline CDR1 reads SGHVS; CDR2 reads FQNEAQ. The CDR3 DNA reads TGTGCCAGCATCCTGATGGGACAGAGTTCGGAGACCCAGTACTTC. Translating it yields CASILMGQSSETQYF.

The chain uses TRBV4-2 and TRBJ1-2, with D possibly being TRBD1 (6 bases). The germline V gene encodes CDR1 LGHNA and CDR2 YNFKEQ. The CDR3 contains 15 residues. Trimming left V 4 bases short and J 6 bases short, with 18 bases between. CDR3 loop: CASSLSQGKEDGYTF. The CDR3 region has the DNA TGTGCCAGCAGCCTCTCCCAGGGGAAAGAAGATGGCTACACCTTC.

Regarding this clone: This sample also contains other DNA sequences that code for the same CDR3. This chain links TRBV6-1 with TRBJ1-1; 7 bases match TRBD1. The CDR3 sequence is 14 residues long. V shed 2 bases, J shed 2 bases, and the junction held 2 bases outside the gene matches. Germline V gene lookup returns CDR1 MNHNS and CDR2 SASEGT. CDR3 amino acids: CASSERGRNTEAFF. The DNA for the CDR3 is TGTGCCAGCAGTGAAAGGGGGCGAAACACTGAAGCTTTCTTT.

The chain carries TRBV7-3 and TRBJ2-3; 15 nucleotides match TRBD2. The CDR3 runs 14 residues. The J segment lost 10 bases and the V segment lost 3 bases, leaving 2 bases of the junction unmatched. Per germline, CDR1 SGHTA and CDR2 FQGTGA. CDR3 amino acids: CASSLGLAGGPQYF. The CDR3 DNA sequence: TGTGCCAGCAGCTTGGGACTAGCGGGGGGCCCGCAGTATTTT.

The rearrangement links TRBV12-3 or TRBV12-4 to TRBJ2-7, with 8 bases fitting TRBD2. The CDR3 is 13 residues long. Trimming took 7 bases from V and 2 from J; bases not matched to a gene: 4. The CDR3 bases are TGTGCCAGCAAGCGGGGGCCCCCCTACGAGCAGTACTTC. Its translation is CASKRGPPYEQYF.

The chain carries TRBV3-1 (or the pseudogene TRBV3-2) and TRBJ1-5; D call uncertain. The germline V gene has CDR1 LGHDT and CDR2 YNNKEL (reference sequence). The CDR3 loop spans 11 amino acids. Between the trimmed V and J ends, which lost 8 bases and 9 bases, there was a span of 11 bases. The CDR3 DNA is TGTGCCAGCTCAAACCCGGGGCCCCAGCATTTT. Its translation: CASSNPGPQHF.

The chain joins TRBV9 to TRBJ1-3; no firm D call. Trimming left V 2 bases short and J 0 bases short, with 9 bases between. CDR1 and CDR2 (germline): SGDLS, YYNGEE. The CDR3 consists of 15 residues. This chain's CDR3 is CASSVNGLSGNTIYF. CDR3 in DNA: TGTGCCAGCAGCGTCAACGGACTCTCTGGAAACACCATATATTTT.

The rearrangement uses TRBV18 and TRBJ2-2, with 8 bases lining up with TRBD1. CDR1 and CDR2 from the germline V gene are KGHSH and LQKENI. Trimming cost V 6 bases and J 0 bases; bases outside gene matches: 9. CDR3 length equals 17 residues. CDR3 residues: CASSPDRGQANTGELFF. DNA of the CDR3: TGTGCCAGCTCTCCTGACAGGGGACAGGCGAACACCGGGGAGCTGTTTTTT.

The chain joins TRBV4-1 to TRBJ2-5; 8 bases line up with TRBD2. Germline-derived CDR1 and CDR2 are MGHRA and YSYEKL. This CDR3 region has 15 residues. Losses at the gene ends were 3 bases for V and 3 bases for J; bases not matched to a gene: 6. CDR3 sequence (DNA): TGCGCCAGCAGCCATCCGGGACTAGGGGAAGAGACCCAGTACTTC. Translation: CASSHPGLGEETQYF.

This clone was counted between two and nine times. The rearrangement uses TRBV11-2 and TRBJ2-7, with D perhaps matching TRBD1 (5 bases). The CDR3 contains 14 residues. V gave up 5 bases and J gave up 1 base, with 12 bases separating them. CDR1 is SGHAT and CDR2 is FQNNGV in the germline V gene. As DNA, the CDR3 is TGTGCCAGCAGCACTACAACAGGATCCTACGAGCAGTACTTC. Protein product: CASSTTTGSYEQYF.